Below, 22 T cell receptor beta chains from the same sample are listed, as sequenced in a study of CD8 T cells in Susac syndrome. Reverse transcription of roughly 0.5 to 1 ug RNA used random hexamers. One entry per CDR3 protein, called by TCRdb with MiXCR from the immunoSEQ multiplex PCR reads. The table lists roughly 80,000 distinct CDR3 sequences, roughly 95% of them singletons. The specimen was CD8+ T cells from PBMCs. The receptors here all came from a human donor with Susac syndrome.

The chain employs TRBV30 and TRBJ2-7; D is unresolved. Germline assignment: CDR1 GTSNPN and CDR2 SVGIG (reference sequence). V lost 3 bases, J lost 2 bases, and 8 bases lay in between. The CDR3 has 12 residues. In DNA form, the CDR3 reads TGTGCCTGGAGCTCGGCCCCCTACGAGCAGTACTTC. Protein: CAWSSAPYEQYF.

The rearrangement joins TRBV7-9 to TRBJ1-5; D is unclear. V lost 4 bases and J lost 1, with 8 bases in between. Per the germline V gene, CDR1 is SEHNR and CDR2 is FQNEAQ (reference sequence). The CDR3 totals 14 residues. This CDR3 reads CASSWEGSNQPQHF. The CDR3 region has the DNA TGTGCCAGCAGCTGGGAGGGAAGCAATCAGCCCCAGCATTTT.

A single count supports this clonotype. The rearrangement links TRBV7-9 to TRBJ1-1; D perhaps matches TRBD1 (6 bases). The CDR3 totals 12 residues. V lost 4 bases and J lost 6, with 9 bases in between. Germline CDR1 SEHNR, CDR2 FQNEAQ (reference sequence). The CDR3 spells CASSSRGPEAFF. The DNA for the CDR3 is TGTGCCAGCAGCTCCAGGGGCCCTGAAGCTTTCTTT.

This CDR3 reads CSARDRRLVDYEQYF. The CDR3 DNA is TGCAGTGCTAGAGATAGGAGACTAGTGGATTACGAGCAGTACTTC. The chain has TRBV20-1 and TRBJ2-7, with TRBD2 as a possible D gene (6 bases). Germline V gene sequence: CDR1 DFQATT, CDR2 SNEGSKA (reference sequence). The CDR3 is 15 amino acids. Trimming took 0 bases from V and 4 from J, leaving 16 bases between them.

This clonotype showed up just once. The CDR3 DNA follows: TGTGCCACCAGGAGCGGTTCCTATGGCTACACCTTC. It specifies CATRSGSYGYTF. The chain links TRBV15 to TRBJ1-2; D gene unclear. The V gene's germline CDR1 is LNHNV and CDR2 YYDKDF (reference sequence). The CDR3 extends over 12 amino acids. Trimming removed 6 bases at V and 4 bases at J, with 9 bases between.

This sequence joins TRBV5-1 and TRBJ2-3; D ambiguous. The germline V and J ends were trimmed by 3 bases and 2 bases, with 16 bases remaining between them. The CDR3 runs to 16 residues. Germline V gene lookup returns CDR1 SGHRS and CDR2 YFSETQ. In DNA, the CDR3 is TGCGCCAGCAGCTCAGGAGAGGCGCGGCTCACAGATACGCAGTATTTT. This codes for CASSSGEARLTDTQYF.

The rearrangement links TRBV30 to TRBJ2-5; the D gene could be TRBD1 or TRBD2 (7 bases each). The germline CDR1 and CDR2 sequences are GTSNPN and SVGIG (reference sequence). Trimming removed 0 bases at V and 5 bases at J, with 13 bases between. The CDR3 is 14 amino acids. CDR3 amino acids: CAWSVRGGGETQYF. CDR3 bases: TGTGCCTGGAGTGTACGGGGAGGGGGCGAGACCCAGTACTTC.

This chain links TRBV7-9 with TRBJ2-7; maybe TRBD1 (6 bases). Germline CDR1 and CDR2: SEHNR and FQNEAQ (reference sequence). This CDR3 has 15 amino acids. V was trimmed by 0 bases and J by 7 bases, leaving 16 bases between them. This CDR3 reads CASSLAQGIQVEQYF. Here the CDR3 DNA reads TGTGCCAGCAGCTTAGCTCAGGGGATCCAGGTAGAGCAGTACTTC.

The V call is TRBV5-6, the J call TRBJ2-1, with D perhaps matching TRBD2 (6 bases). Germline V CDR1 and CDR2: SGHDT, YYEEEE. With 2 bases removed from V and 10 bases from J, the gap between germline ends came to 10 bases. This CDR3 has 12 amino acids. CDR3: CASSLTSTEQFF. Written as DNA, the CDR3 is TGTGCCAGCAGCTTAACTAGCACCGAGCAGTTCTTC. The entire variable domain, with the rest obtained from reference TRBV5-6 and TRBJ2-1, is as follows: DAGVTQSPTHLIKTRGQQVTLRCSPKSGHDTVSWYQQALGQGPQFIFQYYEEEERQRGNFPDRFSGHQFPNYSSELNVNALLLGDSALYLCASSLTSTEQFFGPGTRLTVL.

The rearrangement links TRBV2 to TRBJ2-5; TRBD1 matches at 7 bases. The CDR3 extends over 14 amino acids. Germline V gene data show CDR1 as SNHLY and CDR2 as FYNNEI. With V trimmed by 7 bases and J by 5 bases, 10 bases remained unmatched. CDR3 protein: CASKGTESRETQYF. In nucleotides, the CDR3 is TGTGCCAGCAAGGGGACAGAATCGAGGGAGACCCAGTACTTC. The whole variable domain, remainder taken from reference TRBV2 and TRBJ2-5, is EPEVTQTPSHQVTQMGQEVILRCVPISNHLYFYWYRQILGQKVEFLVSFYNNEISEKSEIFDDQFSVERPDGSNFTLKIRSTKLEDSAMYFCASKGTESRETQYFGPGTRLLVL.

The V gene is TRBV4-1, the J gene TRBJ2-7; the D gene is possibly TRBD1 (6 bases). The CDR3 contains 15 residues. With 1 base removed from V and 0 bases from J, the gap between germline ends came to 10 bases. The germline CDR1 and CDR2 sequences are MGHRA and YSYEKL. The DNA of the CDR3 is TGCGCCAGCAGCCAAGCCCTGACAGGCTCCTACGAGCAGTACTTC. Translation gives CASSQALTGSYEQYF.

The gene calls are TRBV9 and TRBJ2-3; a possible D gene is TRBD1 (6 bases). V lost 0 bases, J lost 5 bases, and 13 bases lay in between. CDR3 length equals 15 residues. CDR1 is SGDLS and CDR2 is YYNGEE in the germline V gene. The CDR3 reads CASSVVGANVDTQYF. In DNA form, the CDR3 reads TGTGCCAGCAGCGTAGTGGGGGCGAACGTAGATACGCAGTATTTT.

This chain connects TRBV2 to TRBJ2-4; D possibly matches TRBD1 or TRBD2 (5 bases each). The CDR3 sequence is 14 residues long. Germline V CDR1 and CDR2: SNHLY, FYNNEI. The germline V and J ends were trimmed by 6 bases and 5 bases, with 14 bases remaining between them. In DNA form, the CDR3 reads TGTGCCAGCAGGAGGGTAGGGGTGGAAAACATTCAGTACTTC. Translation: CASRRVGVENIQYF. Combining the CDR3 with reference TRBV2 and TRBJ2-4 gives the whole variable domain EPEVTQTPSHQVTQMGQEVILRCVPISNHLYFYWYRQILGQKVEFLVSFYNNEISEKSEIFDDQFSVERPDGSNFTLKIRSTKLEDSAMYFCASRRVGVENIQYFGAGTRLSVL.

The chain combines TRBV30 with TRBJ1-1; possibly TRBD1 for D (5 bases). The germline CDR1 and CDR2 sequences are GTSNPN and SVGIG (reference sequence). This CDR3 comprises 11 residues. Deletions cut 7 bases from V and 6 bases from J, with 12 bases between. CDR3 residues: CASVVGAEAFF. The CDR3, as DNA: TGTGCCTCCGTCGTAGGGGCTGAAGCTTTCTTT.

The chain is built from TRBV7-2 and TRBJ1-5, with D possibly TRBD1 on 6 matching bases. Germline V gene sequence: CDR1 SGHTA, CDR2 FQGNSA. The CDR3 covers 17 residues. Trimming shortened V by 1 base and J by 0 bases, and 13 bases separated the two germline ends. The CDR3 DNA sequence: TGTGCCAGCAGCTTAGTGGTCAGGGGTTATAGCAATCAGCCCCAGCATTTT. Its translation: CASSLVVRGYSNQPQHF.

The CDR3 coding sequence is TGTGCCAGCAGCCCTCGGGGGACTGAAGCTTTCTTT. Its protein product is CASSPRGTEAFF. The rearrangement links TRBV7-9 to TRBJ1-1, with TRBD1 as a possible D gene (5 bases). The germline CDR1 and CDR2 sequences are SEHNR and FQNEAQ (reference sequence). CDR3 length equals 12 residues. The V end was cut by 5 bases, the J end by 5 bases, with 9 bases between. The complete variable domain, with remaining parts taken from reference TRBV7-9 and TRBJ1-1, reads DTGVSQNPRHKITKRGQNVTFRCDPISEHNRLYWYRQTLGQGPEFLTYFQNEAQLEKSRLLSDRFSAERPKGSFSTLEIQRTEQGDSAMYLCASSPRGTEAFFGQGTRLTVV.

The chain has TRBV24-1 and TRBJ2-3; possibly TRBD1 for D (5 bases). Germline assignment: CDR1 KGHDR and CDR2 SFDVKD. There are 15 residues in the CDR3. Trimming stripped 4 bases from V and 0 bases from J, with 10 bases between. The DNA for the CDR3 is TGTGCCACCAGTGAAAGACAGATTAGCACAGATACGCAGTATTTT. It is translated as CATSERQISTDTQYF.

A single count supports this clonotype. The gene calls are TRBV28 and TRBJ1-1; D unresolved. There are 15 residues in the CDR3. CDR1 and CDR2 (germline): MDHEN, SYDVKM. V gave up 6 bases and J gave up 1 base, with 15 bases separating them. The CDR3 nucleotides read TGTGCCAGCAGGTCCTTAGGGCCCCGGAACACTGAAGCTTTCTTT. Residues: CASRSLGPRNTEAFF.

V usage is TRBV4-1 and J usage is TRBJ2-1; D is tentatively TRBD1 or TRBD2 (5 bases each). V was trimmed by 1 base and J by 9 bases, leaving 16 bases between them. In germline, CDR1 is MGHRA, CDR2 YSYEKL. This CDR3 is 15 amino acids long. The CDR3 region is CASSQAPGTHLEQFF. CDR3 DNA sequence: TGCGCCAGCAGCCAAGCCCCTGGGACCCACCTTGAGCAGTTCTTC.

To note about this clonotype: One end of the junction does not line up with germline, which may come from a read error. The chain recombines TRBV12-3 or TRBV12-4 with TRBJ2-4; 8 bases agree with TRBD1. The CDR3 runs 12 residues. The CDR3: CASSHRGTGLDF. The CDR3 nucleotides read TGTGCCAGCAGCCATCGAGGGACAGGTCTCGACTTC.

J is TRBJ1-3 and V is TRBV7-9, with 7 bases aligning to TRBD1. V dropped 7 bases and J dropped 2; count of bases not matched to a gene: 11. The V gene's germline CDR1 is SEHNR and CDR2 FQNEAQ (reference sequence). The CDR3 loop spans 16 amino acids. In DNA form, the CDR3 reads TGTGCCAGCAAGCGAGGGGGCTCCTTTCCTGGAAACACCATATATTTT. Protein sequence: CASKRGGSFPGNTIYF.

This chain links TRBV7-9 with TRBJ2-1, with TRBD1 matching 7 bases. The CDR3 spans 17 residues. In germline, CDR1 is SEHNR, CDR2 FQNEAQ (reference sequence). V shed 5 bases, J shed 2 bases, and the junction held 12 bases outside the gene matches. The CDR3 nucleotides are TGTGCCAGCAGCGGGCCCCAACGGGACAGTCCCTACAATGAGCAGTTCTTC. It encodes CASSGPQRDSPYNEQFF.